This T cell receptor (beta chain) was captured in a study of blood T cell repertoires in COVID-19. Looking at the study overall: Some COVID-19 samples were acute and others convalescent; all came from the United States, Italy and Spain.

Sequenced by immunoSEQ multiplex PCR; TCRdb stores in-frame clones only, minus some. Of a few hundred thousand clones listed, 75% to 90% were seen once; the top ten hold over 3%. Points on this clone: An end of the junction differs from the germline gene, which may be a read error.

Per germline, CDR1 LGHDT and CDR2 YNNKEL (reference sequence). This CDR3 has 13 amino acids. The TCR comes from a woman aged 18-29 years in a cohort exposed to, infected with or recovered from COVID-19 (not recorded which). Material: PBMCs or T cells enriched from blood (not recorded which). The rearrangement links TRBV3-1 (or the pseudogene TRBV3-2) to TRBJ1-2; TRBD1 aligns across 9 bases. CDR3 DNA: TGTGCCAGCAGTCAAGGGACAGGGTCGGCTCACACCTTC. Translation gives CASSQGTGSAHTF.